The rows below give T cell receptor beta chains drawn from one sample of a study of T cells after yellow fever vaccination. Via MiXCR, TCRdb re-called the 5' RACE reads, giving one row per CDR3 protein. The profile shows 100,000 to 150,000 distinct CDR3 sequences, 7.4% of them singletons. The sequences come from CD4+ T cells sorted from PBMCs, collected more than 8 days after the first yellow fever vaccination. These receptors were collected from a man aged 18 to 30 who received the YFV17D yellow fever vaccine. Both conserved end residues are part of each CDR3. D genes are given only for firm matches. The listing skips clone size in some rows; elsewhere it reads once, few, many or a size class.

>NA|NA|TRBV30|TRBJ2-2
CAWSPGNGELFF
TGTGCCTGGAGTCCCGGGAACGGGGAGCTGTTTTTT
>few|TRBD1|TRBV30|TRBJ1-1
CAWSVGQGTEAFF
TGTGCCTGGAGTGTAGGACAGGGAACTGAAGCTTTCTTT
>many|TRBD1|TRBV7-8|TRBJ1-1
CASSLVDRGDLGFF
TGTGCCAGCAGCTTGGTGGACAGGGGGGACTTAGGTTTCTTT
>many|TRBD1|TRBV20-1|TRBJ2-7
CSAKGQPYEQYF
TGCAGTGCTAAGGGACAGCCCTACGAGCAGTACTTC
>NA|TRBD1|TRBV30|TRBJ1-2
CAWSAGQGGGYTF
TGTGCCTGGAGCGCCGGACAGGGGGGAGGCTACACCTTC
>many|TRBD1|TRBV20-1|TRBJ2-1
CSASRTGVDEQFF
TGCAGTGCTAGCCGGACAGGGGTCGATGAGCAGTTCTTC
>many|NA|TRBV10-2|TRBJ1-1
CASRSPVRYNTEAFF
TGCGCCAGCAGATCTCCCGTCCGGTACAACACTGAAGCTTTCTTT
>many|TRBD1|TRBV12-3/TRBV12-4|TRBJ1-6
CASSRTTRQGRGSPLHF
TGTGCCAGCAGTCGAACCACCCGACAGGGGAGAGGCTCACCCCTCCACTTT
>NA|TRBD1|TRBV19|TRBJ2-5
CASSKRTGPQETQYF
TGTGCCAGTAGTAAGCGGACAGGGCCCCAAGAGACCCAGTACTTC
>many|TRBD1|TRBV5-1|TRBJ2-2
CASSYEGARTGELFF
TGCGCCAGCAGCTACGAGGGGGCGCGGACCGGGGAGCTGTTTTTT
>many|NA|TRBV4-2|TRBJ2-3
CASSHNPTDTQYF
TGTGCCAGCAGCCACAACCCCACAGATACGCAGTATTTT
>NA|NA|TRBV20-1|TRBJ2-5
CSCAQATGRETQYF
TGCAGCTGCGCCCAGGCTACGGGCAGGGAGACCCAGTACTTC
>many|TRBD1|TRBV5-5|TRBJ1-1
CASSYDRDRGTAFF
TGTGCCAGCAGTTACGACCGGGACAGGGGTACAGCTTTCTTT
>NA|NA|TRBV18|TRBJ1-5
CASSPGNNQPQHF
TGTGCCAGCTCACCAGGTAACAATCAGCCCCAGCATTTT
>few|NA|TRBV3-1|TRBJ2-3
CASSADPPYTQYF
TGTGCCAGCAGCGCAGACCCCCCCTATACGCAGTATTTT
>many|TRBD2|TRBV20-1|TRBJ2-5
CSADLAGGRETQYF
TGCAGTGCTGATCTAGCGGGGGGGCGGGAGACCCAGTACTTC
>many|NA|TRBV3-1|TRBJ2-3
CASSHWGSEASTDTQYF
TGTGCCAGCAGCCATTGGGGTAGCGAGGCTAGCACAGATACGCAGTATTTT
>few|NA|TRBV20-1|TRBJ1-4
CSARDPAGSEKLFF
TGCAGTGCTAGAGACCCGGCAGGGAGTGAAAAACTGTTTTTT
>many|NA|TRBV4-2|TRBJ1-5
CASSPMAATAANQPQHF
TGTGCCAGCAGCCCCATGGCGGCAACAGCCGCCAATCAGCCCCAGCATTTT
>NA|NA|TRBV7-3|TRBJ1-4
CASSQGPNEKLFF
TGTGCCAGCAGCCAGGGGCCCAATGAAAAACTGTTTTTT
>many|TRBD1|TRBV27|TRBJ1-4
CASSTGTVNEKLFF
TGTGCCAGCAGTACCGGGACAGTCAATGAAAAACTGTTTTTT
>few|NA|TRBV30|TRBJ2-3
CAWSVLSTDTQYF
TGTGCCTGGAGTGTACTCAGCACAGATACGCAGTATTTT
>many|NA|TRBV20-1|TRBJ2-5
CSAPDRGETQYF
TGCAGTGCTCCGGACAGAGGGGAGACCCAGTACTTC
>many|NA|TRBV9|TRBJ2-6
CASSPFRTASGANVLTF
TGTGCCAGCAGCCCTTTCCGGACAGCCTCTGGGGCCAACGTCCTGACTTTC
>many|NA|TRBV7-2|TRBJ1-3
CASSFAVSGNTIYF
TGTGCCAGCAGCTTCGCGGTCTCCGGAAACACCATATATTTT
>many|NA|TRBV6-2/TRBV6-3|TRBJ1-1
CASSPPVFPEAFF
TGTGCCAGCAGCCCTCCCGTCTTCCCTGAAGCTTTCTTT
>NA|NA|TRBV4-1|TRBJ2-1
CASSRQRNRELNEQFF
TGCGCCAGCAGCCGCCAAAGGAACAGGGAACTTAATGAGCAGTTCTTC
>many|NA|TRBV10-3|TRBJ2-2
CAIRAALGDTGELFF
TGTGCCATCCGGGCGGCTCTGGGGGACACCGGGGAGCTGTTTTTT
>many|NA|TRBV2|TRBJ2-7
CAWPREDHSYEQYF
TGTGCCTGGCCACGTGAGGACCACTCCTACGAGCAGTACTTC
>NA|TRBD2|TRBV4-1|TRBJ2-1
CASSQDSLAGGRSSYNEQFF
TGCGCCAGCAGCCAAGATTCTCTAGCGGGGGGCCGAAGCTCCTACAATGAGCAGTTCTTC
>many|NA|TRBV12-3/TRBV12-4|TRBJ1-6
CASSLRLGFDNSPLHF
TGTGCCAGCAGTTTAAGGTTGGGTTTTGATAATTCACCCCTCCACTTT
>few|TRBD1|TRBV7-2|TRBJ2-2
CASSLGQGAGGELFF
TGTGCCAGCAGCTTAGGGCAGGGGGCCGGCGGGGAGCTGTTTTTT
>many|NA|TRBV6-5|TRBJ2-7
CASSPHSDGEQYF
TGTGCCAGCAGCCCACATTCGGACGGGGAGCAGTACTTC
>many|TRBD1|TRBV9|TRBJ1-2
CASSGTGTVVGGYTF
TGTGCCAGCAGCGGAACCGGGACAGTTGTTGGTGGCTACACCTTC
>many|NA|TRBV24-1|TRBJ2-1
CATGTVGNEQFF
TGTGCCACCGGGACGGTGGGGAATGAGCAGTTCTTC
>many|TRBD2|TRBV20-1|TRBJ2-5
CSTTGLAEETQYF
TGCAGTACCACGGGACTAGCAGAAGAGACCCAGTACTTC
>many|NA|TRBV19|TRBJ2-1
CASSIASLQGNEQFF
TGTGCCAGTAGTATCGCCTCTCTGCAGGGGAATGAGCAGTTCTTC